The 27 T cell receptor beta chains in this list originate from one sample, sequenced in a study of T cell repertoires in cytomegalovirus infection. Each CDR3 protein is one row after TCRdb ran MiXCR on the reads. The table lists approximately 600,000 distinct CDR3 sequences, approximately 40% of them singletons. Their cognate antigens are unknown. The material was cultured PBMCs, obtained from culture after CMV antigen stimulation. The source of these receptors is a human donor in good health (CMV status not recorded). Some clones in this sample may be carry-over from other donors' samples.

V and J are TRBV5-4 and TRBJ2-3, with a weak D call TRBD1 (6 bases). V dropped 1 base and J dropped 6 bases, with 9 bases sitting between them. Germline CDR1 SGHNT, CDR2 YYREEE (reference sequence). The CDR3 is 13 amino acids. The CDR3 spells CASSLNREDTQYF. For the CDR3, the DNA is TGTGCCAGCAGCTTGAACAGGGAGGATACGCAGTATTTT.

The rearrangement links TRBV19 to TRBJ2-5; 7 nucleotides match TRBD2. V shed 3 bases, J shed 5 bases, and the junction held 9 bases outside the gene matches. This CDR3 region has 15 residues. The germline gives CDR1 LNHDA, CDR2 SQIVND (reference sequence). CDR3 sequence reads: CASSMGSGPGETQYF. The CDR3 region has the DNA TGTGCCAGTAGTATGGGTAGCGGGCCGGGGGAGACCCAGTACTTC.

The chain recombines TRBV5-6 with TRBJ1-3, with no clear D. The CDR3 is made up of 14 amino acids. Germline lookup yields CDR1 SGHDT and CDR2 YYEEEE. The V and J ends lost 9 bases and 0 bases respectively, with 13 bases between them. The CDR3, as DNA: TGTGCCACCCAGAAATACAGCTCTGGAAACACCATATATTTT. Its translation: CATQKYSSGNTIYF.

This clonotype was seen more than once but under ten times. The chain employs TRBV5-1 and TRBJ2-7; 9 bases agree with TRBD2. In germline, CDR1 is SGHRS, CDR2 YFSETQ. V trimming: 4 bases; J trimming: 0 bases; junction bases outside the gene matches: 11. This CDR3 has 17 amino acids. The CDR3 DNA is TGCGCCAGCAGCCTTGGGCATAGCGGGGGAAGCTCCTACGAGCAGTACTTC. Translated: CASSLGHSGGSSYEQYF.

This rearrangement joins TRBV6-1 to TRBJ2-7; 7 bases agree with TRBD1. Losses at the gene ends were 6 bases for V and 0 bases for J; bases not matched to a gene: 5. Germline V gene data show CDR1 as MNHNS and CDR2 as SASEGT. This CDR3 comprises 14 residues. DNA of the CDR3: TGTGCCAGCAGCCGAGGGGACAGCTCCTACGAGCAGTACTTC. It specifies CASSRGDSSYEQYF.

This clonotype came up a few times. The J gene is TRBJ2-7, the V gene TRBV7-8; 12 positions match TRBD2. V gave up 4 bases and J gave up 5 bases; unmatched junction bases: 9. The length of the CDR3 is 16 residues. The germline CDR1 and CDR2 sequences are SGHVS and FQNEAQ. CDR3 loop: CASSSTLAGGSDEQYF. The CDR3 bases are TGTGCCAGCAGCTCGACACTAGCGGGAGGTTCCGACGAGCAGTACTTC.

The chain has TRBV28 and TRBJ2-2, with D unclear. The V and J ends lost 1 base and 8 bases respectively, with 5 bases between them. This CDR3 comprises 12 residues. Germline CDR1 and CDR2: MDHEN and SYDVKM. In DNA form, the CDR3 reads TGTGCCAGCAGTTTATTCAGGGGGGAGCTGTTTTTT. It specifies CASSLFRGELFF.

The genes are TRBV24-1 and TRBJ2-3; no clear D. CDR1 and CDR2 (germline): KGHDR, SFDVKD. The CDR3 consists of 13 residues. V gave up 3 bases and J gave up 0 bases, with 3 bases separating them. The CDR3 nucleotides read TGTGCCACCAGTGATCCCAGCACAGATACGCAGTATTTT. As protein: CATSDPSTDTQYF.

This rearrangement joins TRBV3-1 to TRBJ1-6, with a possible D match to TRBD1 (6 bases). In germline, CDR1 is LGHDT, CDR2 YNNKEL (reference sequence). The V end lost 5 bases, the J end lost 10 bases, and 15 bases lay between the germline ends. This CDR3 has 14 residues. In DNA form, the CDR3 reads TGTGCCAGCAGCACTACACAGGGAGACTCACCCCTCCACTTT. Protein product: CASSTTQGDSPLHF.

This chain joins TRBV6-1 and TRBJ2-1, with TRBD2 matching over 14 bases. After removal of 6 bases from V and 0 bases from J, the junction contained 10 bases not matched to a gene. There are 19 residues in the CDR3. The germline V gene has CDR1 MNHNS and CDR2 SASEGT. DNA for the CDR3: TGTGCCAGCAGAGGGACTAGCGGGAGTAGGAATTCCTCCTACAATGAGCAGTTCTTC. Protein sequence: CASRGTSGSRNSSYNEQFF.

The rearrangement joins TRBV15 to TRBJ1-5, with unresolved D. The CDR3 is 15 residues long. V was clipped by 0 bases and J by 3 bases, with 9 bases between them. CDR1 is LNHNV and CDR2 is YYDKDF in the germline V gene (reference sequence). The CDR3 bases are TGTGCCACCAGCAGAGACGCAGAAAACAATCAGCCCCAGCATTTT. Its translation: CATSRDAENNQPQHF.

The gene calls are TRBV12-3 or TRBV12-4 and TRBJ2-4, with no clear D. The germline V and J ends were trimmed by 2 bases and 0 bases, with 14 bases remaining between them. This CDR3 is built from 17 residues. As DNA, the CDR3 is TGTGCCAGCAGTTTACGAGAGCCCCTAATAGCCAAAAACATTCAGTACTTC. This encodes CASSLREPLIAKNIQYF.

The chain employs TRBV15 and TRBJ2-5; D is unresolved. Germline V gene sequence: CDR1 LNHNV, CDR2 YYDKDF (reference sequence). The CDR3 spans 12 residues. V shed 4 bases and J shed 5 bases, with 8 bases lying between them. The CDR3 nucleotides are TGTGCCACCAGCAAATTTGGGGAGACCCAGTACTTC. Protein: CATSKFGETQYF.

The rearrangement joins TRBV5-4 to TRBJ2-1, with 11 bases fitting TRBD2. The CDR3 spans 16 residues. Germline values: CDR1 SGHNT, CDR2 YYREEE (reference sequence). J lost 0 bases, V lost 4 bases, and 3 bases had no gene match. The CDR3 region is CASSPLAGVSYNEQFF. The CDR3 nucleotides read TGTGCCAGCAGCCCACTAGCGGGAGTCTCCTACAATGAGCAGTTCTTC. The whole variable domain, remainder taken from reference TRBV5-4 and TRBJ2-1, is ETGVTQSPTHLIKTRGQQVTLRCSSQSGHNTVSWYQQALGQGPQFIFQYYREEENGRGNFPPRFSGLQFPNYSSELNVNALELDDSALYLCASSPLAGVSYNEQFFGPGTRLTVL.

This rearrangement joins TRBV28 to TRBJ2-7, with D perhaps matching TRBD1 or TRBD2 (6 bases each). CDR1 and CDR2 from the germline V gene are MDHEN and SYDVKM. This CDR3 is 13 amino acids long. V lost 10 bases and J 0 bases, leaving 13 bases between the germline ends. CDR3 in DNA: TGTGCCATAGGGGGAGGAGACTCCTACGAGCAGTACTTC. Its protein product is CAIGGGDSYEQYF.

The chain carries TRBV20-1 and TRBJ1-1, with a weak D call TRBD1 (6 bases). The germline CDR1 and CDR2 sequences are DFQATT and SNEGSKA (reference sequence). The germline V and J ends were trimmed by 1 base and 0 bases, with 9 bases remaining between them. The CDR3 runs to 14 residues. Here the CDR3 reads CSARVWDMNTEAFF. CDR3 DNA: TGCAGTGCTAGAGTTTGGGACATGAACACTGAAGCTTTCTTT.

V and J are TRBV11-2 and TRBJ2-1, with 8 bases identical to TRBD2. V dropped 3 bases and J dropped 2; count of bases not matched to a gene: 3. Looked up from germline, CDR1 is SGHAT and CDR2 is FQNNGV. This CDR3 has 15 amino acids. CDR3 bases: TGTGCCAGCAGCTTGAACGGGAGGGCCTACAATGAGCAGTTCTTC. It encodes CASSLNGRAYNEQFF.

The DNA for the CDR3 is TGTGCCATTCGACCCGTAACCGATACACCCCTCCACTTT. This gives the protein CAIRPVTDTPLHF. The chain has TRBV10-3 and TRBJ1-6; D not resolved. V dropped 9 bases and J dropped 11 bases, with 17 bases sitting between them. CDR1 and CDR2 from the germline V gene are ENHRY and SYGVKD. There are 13 residues in the CDR3.

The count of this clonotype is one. The CDR3 sequence: CASSGGTGGSPLHF. The CDR3 nucleotides are TGTGCCAGCAGCGGAGGGACAGGTGGTTCACCCCTCCACTTT. The chain combines TRBV11-2 with TRBJ1-6; 8 bases are shared with TRBD1. There are 14 residues in the CDR3. Germline assignment: CDR1 SGHAT and CDR2 FQNNGV. With 5 bases clipped from V and 9 bases from J, the junction kept 6 bases outside the gene matches.

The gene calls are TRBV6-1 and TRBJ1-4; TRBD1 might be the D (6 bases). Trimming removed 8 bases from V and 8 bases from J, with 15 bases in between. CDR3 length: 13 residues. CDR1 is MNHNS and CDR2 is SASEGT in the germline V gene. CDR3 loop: CASPEQGREKLFF. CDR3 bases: TGTGCCAGCCCTGAACAGGGTAGGGAAAAACTGTTTTTT.

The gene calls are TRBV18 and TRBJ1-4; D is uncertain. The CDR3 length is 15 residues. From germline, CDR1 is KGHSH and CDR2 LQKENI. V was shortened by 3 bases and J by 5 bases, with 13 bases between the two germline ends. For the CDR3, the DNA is TGTGCCAGCTCACCCGTACTGAGGGAGAATGAAAAACTGTTTTTT. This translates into CASSPVLRENEKLFF.

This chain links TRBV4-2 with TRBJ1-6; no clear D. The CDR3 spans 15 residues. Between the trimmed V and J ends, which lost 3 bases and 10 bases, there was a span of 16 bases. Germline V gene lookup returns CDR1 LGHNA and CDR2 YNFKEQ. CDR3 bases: TGTGCCAGCAGCCACCCCTGGAAGTGGTACTCACCCCTCCACTTT. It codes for CASSHPWKWYSPLHF.

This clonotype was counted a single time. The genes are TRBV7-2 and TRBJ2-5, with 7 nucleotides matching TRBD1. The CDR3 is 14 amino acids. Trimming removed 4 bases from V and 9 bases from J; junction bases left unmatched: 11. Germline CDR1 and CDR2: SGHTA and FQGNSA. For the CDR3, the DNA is TGTGCCAGCAGCTCCCACAGGGGACCAGGGTCCCAGTACTTC. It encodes CASSSHRGPGSQYF.

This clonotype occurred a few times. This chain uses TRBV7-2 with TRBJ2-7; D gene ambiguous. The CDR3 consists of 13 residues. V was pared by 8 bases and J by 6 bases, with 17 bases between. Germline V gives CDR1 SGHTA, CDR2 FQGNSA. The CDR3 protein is CASAFGPVGEQYF. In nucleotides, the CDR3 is TGTGCCAGCGCGTTCGGCCCCGTAGGCGAGCAGTACTTC.

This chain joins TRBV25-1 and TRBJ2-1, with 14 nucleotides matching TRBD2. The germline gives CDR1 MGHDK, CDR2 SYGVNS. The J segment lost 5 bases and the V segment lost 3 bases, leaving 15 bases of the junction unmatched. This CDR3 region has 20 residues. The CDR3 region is CASSEFIGTSGGRWDNEQFF. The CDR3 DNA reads TGTGCCAGCAGTGAGTTTATCGGGACTAGCGGGGGTAGGTGGGACAATGAGCAGTTCTTC. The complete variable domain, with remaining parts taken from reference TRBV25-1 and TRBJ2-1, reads EADIYQTPRYLVIGTGKKITLECSQTMGHDKMYWYQQDPGMELHLIHYSYGVNSTEKGDLSSESTVSRIRTEHFPLTLESARPSHTSQYLCASSEFIGTSGGRWDNEQFFGPGTRLTVL.

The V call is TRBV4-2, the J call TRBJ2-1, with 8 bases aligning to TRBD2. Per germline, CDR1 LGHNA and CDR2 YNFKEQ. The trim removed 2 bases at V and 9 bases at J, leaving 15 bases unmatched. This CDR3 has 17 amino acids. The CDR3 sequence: CASSQHPAGDSSPEQFF. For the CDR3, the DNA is TGTGCCAGCAGCCAACATCCAGCGGGGGATTCCTCACCTGAGCAGTTCTTC.

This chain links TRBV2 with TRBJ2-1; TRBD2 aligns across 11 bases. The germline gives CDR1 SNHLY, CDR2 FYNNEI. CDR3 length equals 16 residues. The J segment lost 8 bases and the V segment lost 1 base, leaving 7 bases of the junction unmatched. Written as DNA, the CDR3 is TGTGCCAGCAGTGAAGATAGCGGGAGGGGTATGGATGAGCAGTTCTTC. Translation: CASSEDSGRGMDEQFF. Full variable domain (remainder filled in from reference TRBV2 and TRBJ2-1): EPEVTQTPSHQVTQMGQEVILRCVPISNHLYFYWYRQILGQKVEFLVSFYNNEISEKSEIFDDQFSVERPDGSNFTLKIRSTKLEDSAMYFCASSEDSGRGMDEQFFGPGTRLTVL.